The rows below give T cell receptor beta chains drawn from one sample of a study of patients and donors after allogeneic stem cell transplantation. TCRdb called the RT-PCR reads again in MiXCR, with one record for every CDR3 protein. The data contain about a million distinct CDR3 sequences, under 20% of them singletons. What was sequenced was blood, either unsorted or a sorted T cell fraction (not recorded which). The receptors here all came from a human donor who was either an allogeneic HSCT recipient or a stem cell or donor lymphocyte infusion donor (not recorded which). It is not recorded whose cells these are; they may come from a transplant donor. CDR3s include the opening cysteine and the closing phenylalanine or tryptophan. D genes are given only for firm matches. Some rows have no size entry. The others give once, few or many, or a class for an expanded clone.

DNA: TGTGCCAGCAGCCGCGGAAAGGGGAGGGCCCGAGGCACCGGGGAGCTGTTTTTT
CDR3: CASSRGKGRARGTGELFF
D: TRBD2
V: TRBV11-2
J: TRBJ2-2
size: few

DNA: TGCAGTGCTAGACCCATGACTAGTTCGGAGACCCAGTACTTC
CDR3: CSARPMTSSETQYF
D: .
V: TRBV20-1
J: TRBJ2-5
size: few

DNA: TGTGCCAGCAGCCGCAGGCAAAATTTGAACACCGGGGAGCTGTTTTTT
CDR3: CASSRRQNLNTGELFF
D: .
V: TRBV12-3/TRBV12-4
J: TRBJ2-2
size: .

DNA: TGTGCCAGCAGTGGAACAGGGAAGGGGAAGGCTGAAGCTTTCTTT
CDR3: CASSGTGKGKAEAFF
D: .
V: TRBV6-1
J: TRBJ1-1
size: .

DNA: TGTGCCAGCAGTTTAAAGGCGACCTTGGATGAGCAGTTCTTC
CDR3: CASSLKATLDEQFF
D: .
V: TRBV12-3/TRBV12-4
J: TRBJ2-1
size: many

DNA: TGTGCCAGCAGTATACGGACAGGGAGCTCCTACGAGCAGTACTTC
CDR3: CASSIRTGSSYEQYF
D: TRBD1
V: TRBV27
J: TRBJ2-7
size: .

DNA: TGCAGTGCCCCCCGGCGGGCACAGGCTAGCACAGATACGCAGTATTTT
CDR3: CSAPRRAQASTDTQYF
D: .
V: TRBV20-1
J: TRBJ2-3
size: few

DNA: TGTGCCAGCAGTCCTTCAGGGGAACACGAGCAGTACTTC
CDR3: CASSPSGEHEQYF
D: .
V: TRBV12-3/TRBV12-4
J: TRBJ2-7
size: .

DNA: TGTGCCACCAGTGATTTGCAAGCGAAGGGAGACAATGAGCAGTTCTTC
CDR3: CATSDLQAKGDNEQFF
D: .
V: TRBV24-1
J: TRBJ2-1
size: few

DNA: TGTGCCAGCAGCCTACTAGCGGGAGGGGCCGGGGAGCTGTTTTTT
CDR3: CASSLLAGGAGELFF
D: TRBD2
V: TRBV7-3
J: TRBJ2-2
size: .

DNA: TGTGCCAGCAGTTACACCCTCTCTGGGGCCAACGTCCTGACTTTC
CDR3: CASSYTLSGANVLTF
D: .
V: TRBV6-5
J: TRBJ2-6
size: .

DNA: TGCGCCAGCAGCCAGAGTGACAGGGTGGCTCAGCCCCAGCATTTT
CDR3: CASSQSDRVAQPQHF
D: TRBD1
V: TRBV4-1
J: TRBJ1-5
size: many

DNA: TGTGCCACCAGCAAACTACCGGGACAGTCGACGTATGGCTACACCTTC
CDR3: CATSKLPGQSTYGYTF
D: TRBD1
V: TRBV15
J: TRBJ1-2
size: few

DNA: TGCGCCAGCAGCTCGGGGGGGCTGAGGGACGAGCAGTACTTC
CDR3: CASSSGGLRDEQYF
D: TRBD2
V: TRBV5-1
J: TRBJ2-7
size: few

DNA: .
CDR3: CASSFGPGGSQETQYF
D: .
V: TRBV7-9
J: TRBJ2-5
size: once

DNA: TGTGCCAGTACGGGGGACACATACACTGAAGCTTTCTTT
CDR3: CASTGDTYTEAFF
D: .
V: TRBV19
J: TRBJ1-1
size: .

DNA: TGTGCCAGCAGCACCACCTACGAGCAGTACTTC
CDR3: CASSTTYEQYF
D: .
V: TRBV12-3/TRBV12-4
J: TRBJ2-7
size: many

DNA: TGTGCCAGCAGCTTAGCGGGACAAAAAACGGAGACCCAGTACTTC
CDR3: CASSLAGQKTETQYF
D: .
V: TRBV7-2
J: TRBJ2-5
size: .

DNA: TGTGCCTGGAGGAGAGGTAACACCATATATTTT
CDR3: CAWRRGNTIYF
D: .
V: TRBV30
J: TRBJ1-3
size: .

DNA: TGTGCCAGCAGTTACGCTCATTCTAGGGGCGCGGACACTGAAGCTTTCTTT
CDR3: CASSYAHSRGADTEAFF
D: .
V: TRBV6-5
J: TRBJ1-1
size: few

DNA: TGCGCCAGCAACGGGGGAAGTAGCACAGATACGCAGTATTTT
CDR3: CASNGGSSTDTQYF
D: .
V: TRBV5-1
J: TRBJ2-3
size: once

DNA: TGCAGCGTTGAAGACCGGACTAGCGGGAGACCCTACGAGCAGTACTTC
CDR3: CSVEDRTSGRPYEQYF
D: TRBD2
V: TRBV29-1
J: TRBJ2-7
size: .

DNA: TGTGCCAGCAGTTACTCGCCTACCTACAATGAGCAGTTCTTC
CDR3: CASSYSPTYNEQFF
D: .
V: TRBV6-5
J: TRBJ2-1
size: .

DNA: TGCAGTGCTCCCTCCCAGCGGACCGACACCGGGGAGCTGTTTTTT
CDR3: CSAPSQRTDTGELFF
D: .
V: TRBV20-1
J: TRBJ2-2
size: .

DNA: TGTGCCAGCTCACCTAAGACGGGCAATGAGCAGTTCTTC
CDR3: CASSPKTGNEQFF
D: .
V: TRBV18
J: TRBJ2-1
size: few

DNA: TGTGCCAGCAGCTTAAACCTAGTGTCCCGCGAGCAGTACTTC
CDR3: CASSLNLVSREQYF
D: .
V: TRBV7-3
J: TRBJ2-7
size: .

DNA: TGTGCCAGCAGCCAAGATCTCGAGCGAGGGCAGGAAGCTTTCTTT
CDR3: CASSQDLERGQEAFF
D: .
V: TRBV3-1
J: TRBJ1-1
size: few

DNA: TGTGCCAGCAGCCCGGACAGGGGGGGGCTTCACTATGGCTACACCTTC
CDR3: CASSPDRGGLHYGYTF
D: TRBD1
V: TRBV6-1
J: TRBJ1-2
size: .

DNA: TGCAGCGTTGGGGCCGGCGGGGGGAATGAGCAGTTCTTC
CDR3: CSVGAGGGNEQFF
D: TRBD2
V: TRBV29-1
J: TRBJ2-1
size: .

DNA: TGTGCCAGCAGCCAAGTTGTTAGCGGGGGTTACGAGCAGTACTTC
CDR3: CASSQVVSGGYEQYF
D: TRBD2
V: TRBV3-1
J: TRBJ2-7
size: .

DNA: TGTGCCAGCACTGGCGGCTATGGCTACACCTTC
CDR3: CASTGGYGYTF
D: .
V: TRBV3-1
J: TRBJ1-2
size: few

DNA: TGTGCCAGCAGTCCCCCGAGGGGGGAAAAACTGTTTTTT
CDR3: CASSPPRGEKLFF
D: .
V: TRBV6-1
J: TRBJ1-4
size: .

DNA: TGCGCCAGCAGCCAAGATAGGGGGGGCTATGAGCAGTTCTTC
CDR3: CASSQDRGGYEQFF
D: .
V: TRBV4-3
J: TRBJ2-1
size: few

DNA: TGTGCCACCAGCGCACCCCGCAGGGGGAGCAATCAGCCCCAGCATTTT
CDR3: CATSAPRRGSNQPQHF
D: TRBD1
V: TRBV15
J: TRBJ1-5
size: few

DNA: TGTGCCAGCAGTTACGTCGGACAGGGCCGGACTGGGGCCAACGTCCTGACTTTC
CDR3: CASSYVGQGRTGANVLTF
D: TRBD1
V: TRBV6-2/TRBV6-3
J: TRBJ2-6
size: .

DNA: TGCAGTGCCCTAAGGCAGCAGAGCTCCTACGAGCAGTACTTC
CDR3: CSALRQQSSYEQYF
D: .
V: TRBV20-1
J: TRBJ2-7
size: few

DNA: TGTGCCAGCAGCCAAGATTGGGAGGACACTGAAGCTTTCTTT
CDR3: CASSQDWEDTEAFF
D: .
V: TRBV3-1
J: TRBJ1-1
size: .

DNA: TGTGCCAGCAGCGGATTGACAGGGCCTAAGGGCACTGAAGCTTTCTTT
CDR3: CASSGLTGPKGTEAFF
D: TRBD1
V: TRBV11-2
J: TRBJ1-1
size: .

DNA: TGTGCCAGCAGTTATACCTACAGGGGATCCTACGAGCAGTACTTC
CDR3: CASSYTYRGSYEQYF
D: TRBD1
V: TRBV6-5
J: TRBJ2-7
size: few

DNA: TGTGCCAGCAGCGTAGATATGGGGCGAAACACTGAAGCTTTCTTT
CDR3: CASSVDMGRNTEAFF
D: .
V: TRBV9
J: TRBJ1-1
size: few

DNA: TGCGCCAGCAGCTTGGAGCGGGGGGGGAGCAATGAGCAGTTCTTC
CDR3: CASSLERGGSNEQFF
D: TRBD2
V: TRBV5-1
J: TRBJ2-1
size: few

DNA: TGTGCCAGCAGCCTCACAGCGAATGAGCAGTTCTTC
CDR3: CASSLTANEQFF
D: .
V: TRBV3-1
J: TRBJ2-1
size: once

DNA: TGTGCCAGCAGCTTATTGTGGGACACCTCTAACTATGGCTACACCTTC
CDR3: CASSLLWDTSNYGYTF
D: .
V: TRBV7-9
J: TRBJ1-2
size: .

DNA: TGTGCCAGCAGCTTATATGGGACTAGCGGACCCTACGAGCAGTACTTC
CDR3: CASSLYGTSGPYEQYF
D: TRBD2
V: TRBV7-9
J: TRBJ2-7
size: .

DNA: TGCGCCAGCAGCCCAGGTGGTCCCAGGGAGACCCAGTACTTC
CDR3: CASSPGGPRETQYF
D: .
V: TRBV5-1
J: TRBJ2-5
size: .

DNA: TGTGCCAGCAGTGAGCCCGGGACTTATCTTGGGGAGACCCAGTACTTC
CDR3: CASSEPGTYLGETQYF
D: .
V: TRBV25-1
J: TRBJ2-5
size: few

DNA: TGCAGCGTCGGCGACGGGGCTCAAGAGACCCAGTACTTC
CDR3: CSVGDGAQETQYF
D: .
V: TRBV29-1
J: TRBJ2-5
size: many

DNA: TGTGCCAGCTTTTGGGACAGCACAGATACGCAGTATTTT
CDR3: CASFWDSTDTQYF
D: .
V: TRBV5-6
J: TRBJ2-3
size: .

DNA: TGTGCCAGCAGCTTGGAGGCAGGGAATTTAGAGACCCAGTACTTC
CDR3: CASSLEAGNLETQYF
D: .
V: TRBV5-6
J: TRBJ2-5
size: .

DNA: TGTGCCAGCAGCCCAAGTGCAGGGGATGAGACTGAAGCTTTCTTT
CDR3: CASSPSAGDETEAFF
D: .
V: TRBV4-2
J: TRBJ1-1
size: many

DNA: TGTGCCAGCAGCTTAGCTTTGGTAGCGGGAGGTTTCAATGAGCAGTTCTTC
CDR3: CASSLALVAGGFNEQFF
D: TRBD2
V: TRBV7-8
J: TRBJ2-1
size: .

DNA: TGTGCCAGCAGTTTTAGTTGGGGGGAGAGCACAGATACGCAGTATTTT
CDR3: CASSFSWGESTDTQYF
D: .
V: TRBV12-3/TRBV12-4
J: TRBJ2-3
size: many

DNA: TGTGCCAGCAGCTCACGAGACAGACCCTATAGATCACCCCTCCACTTT
CDR3: CASSSRDRPYRSPLHF
D: .
V: TRBV9
J: TRBJ1-6
size: once

DNA: TGTGCCAGCTCACCACGGACTAGCGGGAGTATCAACGGGGGCTACGAGCAGTACTTC
CDR3: CASSPRTSGSINGGYEQYF
D: TRBD2
V: TRBV18
J: TRBJ2-7
size: .

DNA: TGCGCCAGCAGGGAGACAGGGGATGGCTACACCTTC
CDR3: CASRETGDGYTF
D: TRBD1
V: TRBV5-1
J: TRBJ1-2
size: .

DNA: TGTGCCGGCGCGGGACAGTCTTCGTCCCAGTACTTC
CDR3: CAGAGQSSSQYF
D: .
V: TRBV6-1
J: TRBJ2-5
size: few

DNA: TGTGCCAGCAGTTTGCTAGCGGGAGGCCCGGACAATGAGCAGTTCTTC
CDR3: CASSLLAGGPDNEQFF
D: TRBD2
V: TRBV12-3/TRBV12-4
J: TRBJ2-1
size: .

DNA: TGTGCCAGCAGGAGGACAGGGGTCGATGGCTACACCTTC
CDR3: CASRRTGVDGYTF
D: TRBD1
V: TRBV6-1
J: TRBJ1-2
size: .